The 25 T cell receptor beta chains reported below all come from one sample, sequenced in a study of OX40 agonist ivuxolimab in advanced cancers. Sequenced by immunoSEQ multiplex PCR; TCRdb stores in-frame clones only, minus some. The sample lists tens of thousands of clones; roughly nine tenths were seen once. The sequencing here drew on CD4+ or CD8+ T cells sorted from blood, taken in a trial of the OX40 agonist ivuxolimab. The source is an adult with an advanced solid tumor such as melanoma, head and neck, liver or kidney cancer.

The chain employs TRBV7-8 and TRBJ2-2; possible D gene TRBD1, 5 bases. Germline CDR1 and CDR2: SGHVS and FQNEAQ. V was shortened by 2 bases and J by 0 bases, with 13 bases between the two germline ends. The CDR3 is 17 amino acids. The CDR3 is CASSLKTVHSNTGELFF. DNA of the CDR3: TGTGCCAGCAGCTTAAAGACAGTCCATTCGAACACCGGGGAGCTGTTTTTT.

This chain joins TRBV13 and TRBJ2-7; no firm D call. Germline V gene lookup returns CDR1 PRHDT and CDR2 FYEKMQ (reference sequence). This CDR3 contains 14 residues. The V end lost 2 bases, the J end lost 0 bases, and 8 bases lay between the germline ends. As DNA, the CDR3 is TGTGCCAGCAGCTTAAGGGCGGACTCCTACGAGCAGTACTTC. It encodes CASSLRADSYEQYF.

The chain has TRBV27 and TRBJ2-7, with D possibly matching TRBD1 (5 bases). The CDR3 runs to 13 residues. CDR1 MNHEY and CDR2 SMNVEV come from the germline V gene (reference sequence). V lost 5 bases, J lost 13 bases, and 21 bases lay in between. The CDR3 region has the DNA TGTGCCAGCAGTCAGATAGAAGGGGCCGCGGACTACTTC. Translation gives CASSQIEGAADYF.

The chain employs TRBV7-9 and TRBJ2-5; tentatively, D is TRBD1 (6 bases). The V gene lost 9 bases and the J gene lost 2 bases, with 13 bases spanning the gap. The CDR3 runs 13 residues. The V gene's germline CDR1 is SEHNR and CDR2 FQNEAQ (reference sequence). The CDR3 coding sequence is TGTGCCAGTTCAGGGGTTGCGCAAGAGACCCAGTACTTC. As protein: CASSGVAQETQYF.

The chain is built from TRBV4-3 and TRBJ2-7; perhaps TRBD2 as D (5 bases). The ends were cut back, 0 bases at V and 0 bases at J, with 9 bases in the middle. The CDR3 contains 15 residues. CDR1 and CDR2 from the germline V gene are LGHNA and YSLEER. DNA of the CDR3: TGCGCCAGCAGCCAAGAACCGGAGGACTCCTACGAGCAGTACTTC. Protein product: CASSQEPEDSYEQYF.

The chain carries TRBV27 and TRBJ2-7; 10 bases align to TRBD1. Germline V gene data show CDR1 as MNHEY and CDR2 as SMNVEV (reference sequence). CDR3 length equals 15 residues. Trimming removed 5 bases from V and 7 bases from J; junction bases left unmatched: 11. The CDR3 bases are TGTGCCAGCAGTGGGGACAGGGGCAATATTGAAGAGCAGTACTTC. It yields the protein CASSGDRGNIEEQYF.

V is TRBV6-1 and J is TRBJ2-1; D remains ambiguous. V lost 10 bases, J lost 5 bases, and 18 bases lay in between. CDR3 length equals 14 residues. Germline CDR1 and CDR2: MNHNS and SASEGT. CDR3 DNA: TGTGCCACCCACCGAGAATTACTCCACAATGAGCAGTTCTTC. Protein sequence: CATHRELLHNEQFF.

This chain links TRBV1 with TRBJ2-6; TRBD2, the table's D call, lacks a check against the DNA. TRBV1 constitutes a pseudogene. The CDR3 runs to 12 residues. The CDR3, as DNA: TGCCCCCCGGGGGCTGGGGCCAACGTCCTGACTTTC. This translates into CPPGAGANVLTF.

The gene calls are TRBV2 and TRBJ1-5; TRBD1 might be the D (5 bases). This CDR3 has 14 residues. Trimming cost V 8 bases and J 9 bases, with 20 bases left between them. Germline CDR1 is SNHLY and CDR2 is FYNNEI. The CDR3, as DNA: TGTGCCAGCTCCCCAGTTGAGGGGCCTTGGCCCCAGCATTTT. Translated, it gives CASSPVEGPWPQHF.

V is TRBV19 and J is TRBJ1-1; D unresolved. CDR1 is LNHDA, CDR2 SQIVND, per germline (reference sequence). CDR3 length: 12 amino acids. V shed 3 bases and J shed 2 bases, with 4 bases lying between them. As DNA, the CDR3 is TGTGCCAGTAGTATCTTTAACACTGAAGCTTTCTTT. Residues: CASSIFNTEAFF.

The chain has TRBV6-5 and TRBJ2-7; 7 bases are a match to TRBD2. The germline CDR1 and CDR2 sequences are MNHEY and SVGAGI. The junction had 13 bases not matched to a gene; V was cut back by 6 bases and J by 5 bases. The CDR3 sequence is 15 residues long. CDR3 loop: CASRFREGPRDEQYF. The CDR3 DNA reads as TGTGCCAGCAGATTCAGGGAGGGTCCCAGGGACGAGCAGTACTTC.

This sequence joins TRBV30 and TRBJ2-7; D call uncertain. The V end was cut by 8 bases, the J end by 1 base, with 12 bases between. Per the germline V gene, CDR1 is GTSNPN and CDR2 is SVGIG (reference sequence). The CDR3 is made up of 12 amino acids. CDR3 region: CAVAGPSYEQYF. The DNA for the CDR3 is TGTGCCGTAGCCGGGCCATCCTACGAGCAGTACTTC. Combining the CDR3 with reference TRBV30 and TRBJ2-7 gives the whole variable domain SQTIHQWPATLVQPVGSPLSLECTVEGTSNPNLYWYRQAAGRGLQLLFYSVGIGQISSEVPQNLSASRPQDRQFILSSKKLLLSDSGFYLCAVAGPSYEQYFGPGTRLTVT.

The chain recombines TRBV5-8 with TRBJ1-1; tentatively, D is TRBD1 (5 bases). V lost 3 bases to trimming and J lost 8 bases, with 14 bases between them. Germline V gene lookup returns CDR1 SGHTS and CDR2 YDEGEE. CDR3 length equals 13 residues. CDR3 DNA: TGTGCCAGCAGCTCCCCAGGACACCCGGAAGCTTTCTTT. It yields the protein CASSSPGHPEAFF.

This clone was counted only a few times. V gene TRBV5-6 combines with J gene TRBJ1-1; D is unresolved. Germline-derived CDR1 and CDR2 are SGHDT and YYEEEE. The CDR3 has 15 residues. V dropped 2 bases and J dropped 1 base, with 12 bases sitting between them. CDR3 protein: CASSFAVESNTEAFF. The DNA of the CDR3 is TGTGCCAGCAGCTTTGCGGTAGAATCGAACACTGAAGCTTTCTTT.

The CDR3, as DNA: TGTGCCAGCATAGACGGCCCCGGCAATCAGCCCCAGCATTTT. Protein: CASIDGPGNQPQHF. The chain carries TRBV28 and TRBJ1-5; D is ambiguous. Germline V gene sequence: CDR1 MDHEN, CDR2 SYDVKM. Trimming left V 7 bases short and J 2 bases short, with 12 bases between. CDR3 length: 14 amino acids.

This chain connects TRBV4-1 to TRBJ2-7; D not resolved. The germline V and J ends were trimmed by 2 bases and 5 bases, with 13 bases remaining between them. The CDR3 consists of 14 residues. Germline CDR1 is MGHRA and CDR2 is YSYEKL. The CDR3 region is CASSQRTVIDEQYF. The DNA for the CDR3 is TGCGCCAGCAGCCAAAGGACGGTGATCGACGAGCAGTACTTC.

This sequence joins TRBV6-5 and TRBJ1-1; D gene uncertain. The CDR3 is made up of 14 amino acids. V lost 2 bases and J lost 1, with 8 bases in between. Germline CDR1 reads MNHEY; CDR2 reads SVGAGI. The chain's CDR3 is CASSYGRRNTEAFF. The DNA of the CDR3 is TGTGCCAGCAGTTACGGCAGGCGGAACACTGAAGCTTTCTTT.

This chain joins TRBV13 and TRBJ1-2; a possible D gene is TRBD1 (5 bases). Trimming took off 5 bases at V and 6 bases at J, with 19 bases between the two ends. CDR3 length: 15 amino acids. CDR1 and CDR2 (germline): PRHDT, FYEKMQ (reference sequence). The CDR3 region has the DNA TGTGCCAGCAGCCGTCGGGGCCTCATAGGGAATGGCTACACCTTC. This encodes CASSRRGLIGNGYTF.

This chain connects TRBV21-1 to TRBJ2-3; the table's D call, TRBD2, was not checked against the DNA. TRBV21-1 is assigned pseudogene status. CDR3 length equals 16 residues. The CDR3 DNA reads TGTGCCAGCAGCGGGGAGTGTGGAGGTCGCACAGATACGCAGTATTTT. This sequence encodes CASSGECGGRTDTQYF.

The genes are TRBV15 and TRBJ2-3; 8 bases fit TRBD1. CDR1 and CDR2 from the germline V gene are LNHNV and YYDKDF (reference sequence). V trimming: 0 bases; J trimming: 2 bases; junction bases outside the gene matches: 13. The length of the CDR3 is 19 residues. The CDR3 loop reads CATSRDPLRTGRNTDTQYF. The CDR3 nucleotides read TGTGCCACCAGCAGAGATCCCTTACGGACAGGGAGGAACACAGATACGCAGTATTTT. Drawing the rest from reference TRBV15 and TRBJ2-3, the complete variable domain is DAMVIQNPRYQVTQFGKPVTLSCSQTLNHNVMYWYQQKSSQAPKLLFHYYDKDFNNEADTPDNFQSRRPNTSFCFLDIRSPGLGDTAMYLCATSRDPLRTGRNTDTQYFGPGTRLTVL.

V is TRBV7-6 and J is TRBJ2-3; D unclear. This CDR3 has 14 residues. Trimming shortened V by 2 bases and J by 2 bases, and 8 bases separated the two germline ends. CDR1 is SGHVS and CDR2 is FNYEAQ in the germline V gene. For the CDR3, the DNA is TGTGCCAGCAGCTTACTACTCCCCACAGATACGCAGTATTTT. It translates to CASSLLLPTDTQYF.

The chain's CDR3 is CASSQEIGSRTYEQYF. The CDR3 DNA sequence: TGCGCCAGCAGCCAAGAAATCGGGAGCCGCACCTACGAGCAGTACTTC. The chain employs TRBV4-3 and TRBJ2-7; D possibly corresponds to TRBD2 (6 bases). CDR1 LGHNA and CDR2 YSLEER come from the germline V gene. This CDR3 is 16 amino acids long. The V and J ends lost 0 bases and 2 bases respectively, with 14 bases between them.

The CDR3, as DNA: TGTGCCAGCAGAGTGGGGACCCTTCCCGGGGAGCTGTTTTTT. Encoded protein: CASRVGTLPGELFF. This sequence joins TRBV28 and TRBJ2-2, with D perhaps given as TRBD1 or TRBD2 (5 bases each). Germline loops: CDR1 MDHEN, CDR2 SYDVKM. The CDR3 is made up of 14 amino acids. V gave up 6 bases and J gave up 6 bases, with 14 bases separating them.

The chain has TRBV5-6 and TRBJ2-4; TRBD1 aligns across 12 bases. Germline trimming cut 4 bases from V and 3 bases from J; bases unmatched to any gene: 8. The CDR3 has 17 amino acids. CDR1 is SGHDT and CDR2 is YYEEEE in the germline V gene. The CDR3 protein is CASSGLGQGAGKNIQYF. Written as DNA, the CDR3 is TGTGCCAGCAGCGGACTGGGACAGGGGGCTGGCAAAAACATTCAGTACTTC.

The CDR3 loop is CASSPGSAGWETQYF. In DNA form, the CDR3 reads TGTGCCAGCAGCCCGGGATCAGCGGGATGGGAGACCCAGTACTTC. This sequence joins TRBV7-9 and TRBJ2-5, with 7 bases aligning to TRBD2. Per germline, CDR1 SEHNR and CDR2 FQNEAQ (reference sequence). The CDR3 runs to 15 residues. The V segment lost 5 bases and the J segment 5 bases; nucleotides outside the gene matches: 11.